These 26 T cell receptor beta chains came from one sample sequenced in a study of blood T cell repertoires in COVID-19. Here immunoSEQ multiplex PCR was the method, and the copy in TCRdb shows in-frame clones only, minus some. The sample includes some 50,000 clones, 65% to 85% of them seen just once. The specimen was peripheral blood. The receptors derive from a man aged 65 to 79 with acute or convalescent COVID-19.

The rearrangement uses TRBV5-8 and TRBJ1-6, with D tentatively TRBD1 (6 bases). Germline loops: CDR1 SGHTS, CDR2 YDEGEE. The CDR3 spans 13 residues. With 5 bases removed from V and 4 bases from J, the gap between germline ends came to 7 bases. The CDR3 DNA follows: TGTGCCAGCAGGGACAGTTATAATTCACCCCTCCACTTT. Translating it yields CASRDSYNSPLHF.

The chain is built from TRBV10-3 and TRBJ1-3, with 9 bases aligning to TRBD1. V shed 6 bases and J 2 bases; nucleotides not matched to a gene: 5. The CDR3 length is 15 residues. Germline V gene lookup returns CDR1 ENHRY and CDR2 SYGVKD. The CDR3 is CAISGQGRAGNTIYF. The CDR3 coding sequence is TGTGCCATCAGCGGACAGGGGAGAGCTGGAAACACCATATATTTT.

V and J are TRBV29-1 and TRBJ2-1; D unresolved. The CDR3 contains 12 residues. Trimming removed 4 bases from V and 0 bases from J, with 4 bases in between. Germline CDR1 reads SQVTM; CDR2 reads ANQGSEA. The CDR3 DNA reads TGCAGCGTTGTTCGCTCCTACAATGAGCAGTTCTTC. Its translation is CSVVRSYNEQFF.

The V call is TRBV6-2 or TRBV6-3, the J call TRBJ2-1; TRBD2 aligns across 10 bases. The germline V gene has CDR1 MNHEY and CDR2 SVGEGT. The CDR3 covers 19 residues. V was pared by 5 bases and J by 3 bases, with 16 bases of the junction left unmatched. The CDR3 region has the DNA TGTGCCAGCAGTAGGAAAAGGATTTCCGGGACTAGCGACTACAATGAGCAGTTCTTC. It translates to CASSRKRISGTSDYNEQFF.

The CDR3 sequence: CASSPQGIGEQFF. DNA for the CDR3: TGTGCCAGCAGTCCACAGGGAATTGGTGAGCAGTTCTTC. This sequence joins TRBV6-4 and TRBJ2-1; D is perhaps TRBD1 (6 bases). CDR3 length: 13 amino acids. V was cut by 5 bases and J by 9 bases, with 14 bases left in between. Germline-derived CDR1 and CDR2 are MRHNA and SNTAGT.

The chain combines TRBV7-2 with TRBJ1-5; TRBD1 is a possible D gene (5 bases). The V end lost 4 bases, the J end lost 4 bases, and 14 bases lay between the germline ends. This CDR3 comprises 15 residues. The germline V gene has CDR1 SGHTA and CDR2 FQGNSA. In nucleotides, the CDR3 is TGTGCCAGCAGCTCCTACGGGGGTCGGAATCAGCCCCAGCATTTT. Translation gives CASSSYGGRNQPQHF.

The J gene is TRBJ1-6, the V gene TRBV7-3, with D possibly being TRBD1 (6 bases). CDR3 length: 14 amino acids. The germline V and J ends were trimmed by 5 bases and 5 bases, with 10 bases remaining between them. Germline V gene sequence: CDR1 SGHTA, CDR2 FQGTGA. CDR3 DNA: TGTGCCAGCAGCCGACAGGCGAATAATTCACCCCTCCACTTT. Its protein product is CASSRQANNSPLHF.

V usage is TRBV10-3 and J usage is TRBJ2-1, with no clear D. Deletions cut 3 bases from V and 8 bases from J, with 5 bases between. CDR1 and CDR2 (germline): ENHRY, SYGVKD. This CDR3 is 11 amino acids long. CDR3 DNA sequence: TGTGCCATCAGTGATCGCGATGAGCAGTTCTTC. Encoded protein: CAISDRDEQFF.

CDR3 residues: CASSSGTSGYNEQFF. The CDR3 coding sequence is TGTGCCAGCAGCAGCGGGACTAGCGGGTACAATGAGCAGTTCTTC. V gene TRBV7-2 combines with J gene TRBJ2-1; 12 bases match TRBD2. Germline loops: CDR1 SGHTA, CDR2 FQGNSA. V was pared by 5 bases and J by 4 bases, with 3 bases of the junction left unmatched. The CDR3 totals 15 residues.

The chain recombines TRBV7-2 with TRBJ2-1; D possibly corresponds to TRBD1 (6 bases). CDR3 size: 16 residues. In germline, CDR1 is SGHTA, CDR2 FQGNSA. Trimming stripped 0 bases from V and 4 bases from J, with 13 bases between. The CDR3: CASSLAGGQVYNEQFF. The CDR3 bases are TGTGCCAGCAGCTTAGCAGGGGGACAAGTTTACAATGAGCAGTTCTTC. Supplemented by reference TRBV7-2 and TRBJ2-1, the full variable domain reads GAGVSQSPSNKVTEKGKDVELRCDPISGHTALYWYRQSLGQGLEFLIYFQGNSAPDKSGLPSDRFSAERTGGSVSTLTIQRTQQEDSAVYLCASSLAGGQVYNEQFFGPGTRLTVL.

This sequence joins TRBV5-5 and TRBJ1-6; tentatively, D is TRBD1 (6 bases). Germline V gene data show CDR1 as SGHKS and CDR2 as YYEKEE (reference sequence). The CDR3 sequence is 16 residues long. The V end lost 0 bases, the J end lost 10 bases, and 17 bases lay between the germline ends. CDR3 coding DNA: TGTGCCAGCAGCTTGGGCCTACAGGGCGAGGGATCACCCCTCCACTTT. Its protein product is CASSLGLQGEGSPLHF.

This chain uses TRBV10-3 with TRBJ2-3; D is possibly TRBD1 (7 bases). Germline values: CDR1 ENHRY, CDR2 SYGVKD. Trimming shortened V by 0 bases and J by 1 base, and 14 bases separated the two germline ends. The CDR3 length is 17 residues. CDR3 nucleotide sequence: TGTGCCATCAGTGAGTCGGAGGGGGCCGATCGCACAGATACGCAGTATTTT. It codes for CAISESEGADRTDTQYF.

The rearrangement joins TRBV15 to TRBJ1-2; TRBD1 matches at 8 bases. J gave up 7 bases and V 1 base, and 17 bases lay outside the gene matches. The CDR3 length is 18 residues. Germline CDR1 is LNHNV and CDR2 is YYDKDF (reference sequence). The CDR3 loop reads CATSRAGDRNQKIGGYTF. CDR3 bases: TGTGCCACCAGCAGAGCGGGGGACAGGAACCAAAAAATCGGTGGCTACACCTTC.

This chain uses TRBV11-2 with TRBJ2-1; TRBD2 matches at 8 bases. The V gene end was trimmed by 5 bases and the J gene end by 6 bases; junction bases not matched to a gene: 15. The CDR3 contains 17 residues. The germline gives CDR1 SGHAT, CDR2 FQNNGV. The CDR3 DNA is TGTGCCAGCAGCCGTACCGCAGCGGGAGAGTTACGCAATGAGCAGTTCTTC. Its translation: CASSRTAAGELRNEQFF.

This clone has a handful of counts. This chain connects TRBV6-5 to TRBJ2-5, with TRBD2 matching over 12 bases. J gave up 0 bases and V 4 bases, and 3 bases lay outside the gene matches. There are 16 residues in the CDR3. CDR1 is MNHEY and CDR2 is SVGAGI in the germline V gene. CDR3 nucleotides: TGTGCCAGCAGTTCCTGGACTAGCGGGGACCAAGAGACCCAGTACTTC. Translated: CASSSWTSGDQETQYF.

CDR3 loop: CASSIPGGLYEQYF. The CDR3 DNA follows: TGTGCCAGTAGTATCCCCGGGGGACTCTACGAGCAGTACTTC. The chain is built from TRBV19 and TRBJ2-7; tentatively, D is TRBD2 (6 bases). The germline V gene has CDR1 LNHDA and CDR2 SQIVND (reference sequence). The V gene lost 3 bases and the J gene lost 3 bases, with 12 bases spanning the gap. The CDR3 extends over 14 amino acids.

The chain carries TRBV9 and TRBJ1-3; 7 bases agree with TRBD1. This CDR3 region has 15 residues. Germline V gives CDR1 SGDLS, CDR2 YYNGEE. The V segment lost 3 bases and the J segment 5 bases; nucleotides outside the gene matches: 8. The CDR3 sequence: CASSAGTDARNTIYF. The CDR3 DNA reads TGTGCCAGCAGCGCCGGGACAGACGCAAGAAACACCATATATTTT.

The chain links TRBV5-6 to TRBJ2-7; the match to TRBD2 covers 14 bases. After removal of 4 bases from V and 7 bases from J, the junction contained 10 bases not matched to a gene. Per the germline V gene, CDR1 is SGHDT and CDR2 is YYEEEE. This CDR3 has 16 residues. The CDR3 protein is CASSPGLAGEFGEQYF. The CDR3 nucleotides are TGTGCCAGCAGCCCGGGACTAGCGGGAGAGTTTGGGGAGCAGTACTTC.

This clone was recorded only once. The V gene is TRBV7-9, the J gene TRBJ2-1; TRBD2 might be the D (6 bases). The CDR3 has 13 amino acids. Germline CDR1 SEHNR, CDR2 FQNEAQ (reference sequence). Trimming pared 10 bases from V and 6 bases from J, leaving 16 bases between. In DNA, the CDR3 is TGTGCCACCAAGGTTGTGGGGGGCAATGAGCAGTTCTTC. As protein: CATKVVGGNEQFF.

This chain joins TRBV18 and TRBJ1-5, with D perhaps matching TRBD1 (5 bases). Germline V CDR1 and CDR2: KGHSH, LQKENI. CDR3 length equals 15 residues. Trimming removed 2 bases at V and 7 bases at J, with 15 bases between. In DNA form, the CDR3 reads TGTGCCAGCTCACCAGGGCAGGGAGGGGAGCAGCCCCAGCATTTT. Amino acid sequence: CASSPGQGGEQPQHF.

The CDR3 loop is CASSSTGTAFGAYTQYF. The CDR3 DNA is TGTGCCAGCAGTTCTACCGGGACAGCGTTTGGGGCGTATACGCAGTATTTT. V and J are TRBV27 and TRBJ2-3; TRBD1 aligns across 7 bases. V shed 4 bases, J shed 7 bases, and the junction held 17 bases outside the gene matches. Germline CDR1 and CDR2: MNHEY and SMNVEV (reference sequence). The CDR3 runs 17 residues.

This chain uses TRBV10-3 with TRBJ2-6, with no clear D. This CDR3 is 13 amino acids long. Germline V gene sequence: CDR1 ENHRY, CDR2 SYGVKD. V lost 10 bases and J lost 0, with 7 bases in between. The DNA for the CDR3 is TGTGCCACCGCCGGCTCTGGGGCCAACGTCCTGACTTTC. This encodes CATAGSGANVLTF.

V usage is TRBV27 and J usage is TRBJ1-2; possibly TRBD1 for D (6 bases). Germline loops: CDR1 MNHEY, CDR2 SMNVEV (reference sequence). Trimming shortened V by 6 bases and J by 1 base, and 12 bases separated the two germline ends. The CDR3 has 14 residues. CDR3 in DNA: TGTGCCAGCAGCCCAGGACAGATTAACTATGGCTACACCTTC. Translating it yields CASSPGQINYGYTF.

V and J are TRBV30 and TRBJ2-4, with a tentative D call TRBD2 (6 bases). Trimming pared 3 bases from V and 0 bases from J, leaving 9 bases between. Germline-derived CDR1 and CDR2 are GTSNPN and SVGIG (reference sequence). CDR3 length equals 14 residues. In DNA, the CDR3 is TGTGCCTGGAGACTAGCTGGAGCCAAAAACATTCAGTACTTC. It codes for CAWRLAGAKNIQYF.

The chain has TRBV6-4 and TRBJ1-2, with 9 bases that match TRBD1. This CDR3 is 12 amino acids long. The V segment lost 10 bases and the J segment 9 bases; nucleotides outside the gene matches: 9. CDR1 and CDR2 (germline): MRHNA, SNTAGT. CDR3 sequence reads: CATTSGTGRYTF. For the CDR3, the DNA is TGTGCCACCACCTCCGGGACAGGGCGCTACACCTTC.

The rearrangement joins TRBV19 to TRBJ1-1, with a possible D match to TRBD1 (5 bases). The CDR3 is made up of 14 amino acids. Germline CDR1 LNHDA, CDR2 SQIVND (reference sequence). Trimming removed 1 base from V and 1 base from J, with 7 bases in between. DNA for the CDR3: TGTGCCAGTAGTATAGCCGGGGGGAACACTGAAGCTTTCTTT. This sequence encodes CASSIAGGNTEAFF.